Following are 4 T cell receptor beta chains from one sample sequenced in a study of blood T cell repertoires in COVID-19. The assay was immunoSEQ multiplex PCR, and TCRdb's table has in-frame clones only and misses some. In the table there are more than 200,000 clones, 87% of which are singletons. Sample: PBMCs or T cells enriched from blood (not recorded which). These receptors were taken from a man aged 30-40 years in a cohort exposed to, infected with or recovered from COVID-19 (not recorded which).

This sequence joins TRBV28 and TRBJ2-7; D may be TRBD2 (6 bases). The germline gives CDR1 MDHEN, CDR2 SYDVKM. The CDR3 contains 13 residues. Trimming took off 5 bases at V and 2 bases at J, with 10 bases between the two ends. The CDR3 DNA reads TGTGCCAGCAGTCCTAGCGCCGCCTACGAGCAGTACTTC. This gives the protein CASSPSAAYEQYF. The complete variable domain, with remaining parts taken from reference TRBV28 and TRBJ2-7, reads DVKVTQSSRYLVKRTGEKVFLECVQDMDHENMFWYRQDPGLGLRLIYFSYDVKMKEKGDIPEGYSVSREKKERFSLILESASTNQTSMYLCASSPSAAYEQYFGPGTRLTVT.

The chain couples TRBV27 to TRBJ1-5; possibly TRBD1 for D (6 bases). The V end lost 3 bases, the J end lost 1 base, and 10 bases lay between the germline ends. The CDR3 totals 15 residues. Per the germline V gene, CDR1 is MNHEY and CDR2 is SMNVEV (reference sequence). CDR3 sequence: CASSFQGHSNQPQHF. The CDR3, as DNA: TGTGCCAGCAGTTTTCAGGGACACAGCAATCAGCCCCAGCATTTT.

The chain carries TRBV28 and TRBJ1-3; TRBD1 is a possible D gene (5 bases). The CDR3 totals 16 residues. Germline-derived CDR1 and CDR2 are MDHEN and SYDVKM. The V and J ends lost 1 base and 1 base respectively, with 11 bases between them. The CDR3 DNA sequence: TGTGCCAGCAGTTTATTAGGACATTTATCTGGAAACACCATATATTTT. This encodes CASSLLGHLSGNTIYF. Supplemented by reference TRBV28 and TRBJ1-3, the full variable domain reads DVKVTQSSRYLVKRTGEKVFLECVQDMDHENMFWYRQDPGLGLRLIYFSYDVKMKEKGDIPEGYSVSREKKERFSLILESASTNQTSMYLCASSLLGHLSGNTIYFGEGSWLTVV.

V usage is TRBV15 and J usage is TRBJ2-3; a weak D match, TRBD2 (5 bases). This CDR3 comprises 16 residues. V gave up 2 bases and J gave up 0 bases, with 12 bases separating them. The V gene's germline CDR1 is LNHNV and CDR2 YYDKDF (reference sequence). Written as DNA, the CDR3 is TGTGCCACCAGCAGATCAGGACTCGCTAGCACAGATACGCAGTATTTT. This codes for CATSRSGLASTDTQYF.